The T cell receptor beta chain described here comes from a study of blood T cell repertoires in COVID-19. This clone was detected only once. The V gene end was trimmed by 2 bases and the J gene end by 7 bases; junction bases not matched to a gene: 5. This CDR3 comprises 15 residues. In germline, CDR1 is LGHDT, CDR2 YNNKEL (reference sequence). Sequencing was performed with immunoSEQ multiplex PCR; in TCRdb, only in-frame clones are kept and a portion is missing. The sample records about 77,000 clones, around 90% being singletons. This sequence originates from a woman at least 80 years old with active or convalescent COVID-19. This chain links TRBV3-1 (or the pseudogene TRBV3-2) with TRBJ1-3; TRBD1 matches 10 bases. The sequenced material came from peripheral blood. In DNA form, the CDR3 reads TGTGCCAGCAGCCAACCCCGGGACAGGGGCAACACCATATATTTT. Its translation: CASSQPRDRGNTIYF.